Below are 5 T cell receptor beta chains sequenced from a single sample in a study of cytomegalovirus exposure and HLA in healthy donors. Vbeta (60) and Jbeta (13) primers were used in the PCR. Sequenced by immunoSEQ multiplex PCR; TCRdb stores in-frame clones only, minus some. The sample holds approximately 110,000 clones, roughly 85% seen once. Sequences were obtained from PBMCs. These TCRs come from a woman between 40 and 50 years old in good health and CMV-seronegative.

The chain employs TRBV29-1 and TRBJ2-3, with D uncertain. This CDR3 has 11 residues. Germline lookup yields CDR1 SQVTM and CDR2 ANQGSEA. V was cut by 2 bases and J by 3 bases, with 3 bases left in between. CDR3 bases: TGCAGCGTTGAACTAACAGATACGCAGTATTTT. It yields the protein CSVELTDTQYF.

The chain is built from TRBV30 and TRBJ2-7; 9 bases are shared with TRBD1. Germline CDR1 is GTSNPN and CDR2 is SVGIG (reference sequence). The junction had 4 bases not matched to a gene; V was cut back by 3 bases and J by 4 bases. CDR3 size: 13 residues. CDR3: CAWSGTGSYEQYF. DNA of the CDR3: TGTGCCTGGAGCGGGACAGGGTCGTACGAGCAGTACTTC.

V gene TRBV14 combines with J gene TRBJ1-1; the D gene is possibly TRBD1 (5 bases). CDR1 is SGHDN and CDR2 is FVKESK in the germline V gene. This CDR3 has 13 amino acids. Trimming left V 0 bases short and J 5 bases short, with 7 bases between. CDR3 sequence: CASSQDRVTEAFF. Written as DNA, the CDR3 is TGTGCCAGCAGCCAAGACAGGGTTACTGAAGCTTTCTTT.

The chain joins TRBV5-1 to TRBJ2-5, with 7 bases fitting TRBD1. V was pared by 4 bases and J by 1 base, with 4 bases of the junction left unmatched. The CDR3 extends over 14 amino acids. CDR1 and CDR2 (germline): SGHRS, YFSETQ. This CDR3 reads CASSMGQLQETQYF. CDR3 sequence (DNA): TGCGCCAGCAGCATGGGACAGCTCCAAGAGACCCAGTACTTC.

The chain has TRBV7-2 and TRBJ1-1; a possible D gene is TRBD1 (5 bases). Trimming pared 2 bases from V and 1 base from J, leaving 8 bases between. The length of the CDR3 is 14 residues. From germline, CDR1 is SGHTA and CDR2 FQGNSA. The CDR3 DNA follows: TGTGCCAGCAGCTTAACCCAGGGGAACACTGAAGCTTTCTTT. Its protein is CASSLTQGNTEAFF.